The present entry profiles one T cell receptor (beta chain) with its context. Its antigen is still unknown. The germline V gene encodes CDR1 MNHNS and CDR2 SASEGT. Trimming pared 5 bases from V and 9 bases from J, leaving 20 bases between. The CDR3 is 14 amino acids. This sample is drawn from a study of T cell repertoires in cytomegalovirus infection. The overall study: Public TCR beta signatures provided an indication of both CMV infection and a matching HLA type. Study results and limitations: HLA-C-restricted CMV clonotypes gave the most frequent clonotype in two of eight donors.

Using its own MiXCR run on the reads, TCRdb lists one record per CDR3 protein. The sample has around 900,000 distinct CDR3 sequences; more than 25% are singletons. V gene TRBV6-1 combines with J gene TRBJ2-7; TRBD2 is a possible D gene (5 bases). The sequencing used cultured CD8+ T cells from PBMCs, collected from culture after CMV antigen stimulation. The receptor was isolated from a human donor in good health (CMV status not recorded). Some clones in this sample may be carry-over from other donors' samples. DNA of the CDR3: TGTGCCAGCAGTTCGGACTTAATTCCGTGGGGGCAGTACGTC. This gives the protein CASSSDLIPWGQYV.